This T cell receptor (beta chain) was captured by sequencing in a study of blood T cell repertoires in COVID-19 (dated by TCRdb to about 2020). About the study as a whole: Samples from collaborators originated in the United States, Italy and Spain and spanned both the acute and convalescent phases of COVID-19. The material from the prospective study consisted of cDNA or gDNA derived from T cells, B-cell-depleted T cells, or PBMCs. The dataset comprised deeply sampled blood TCRbeta repertoires from subjects exposed to, actively infected with, or recovered from COVID-19. The repertoires were made available in a free public database intended to serve as a resource for research on the immune response to SARS-CoV-2. The samples were drawn from the first 160 participants of the ongoing ImmuneRACE study and from 950 to 1,500 subjects provided by 6 global collaborators. A de-identified subject ID, COVID-19 status, age in years and sex were almost always included in the sample metadata. Where available, HLA class I and class II types were taken from metadata supplied by the sample provider and were not determined by assay-based typing. Overall study outcomes, separate from this receptor: The amount of clinical and demographic metadata varied by source and participant and was provided uncurated.

As for this clone: Its antigen is still unknown. No per-base quality is available; no much larger clone lies one base away.

The immunoSEQ Assay, a bias-controlled multiplex PCR, was used to amplify TCRbeta CDR3 regions from genomic DNA. Concerning the study's data processing: The number of nucleated cells in each sample was estimated from the amplification of reference gene primers within the assay. Sequence reads were collapsed and filtered to measure the absolute abundance of every unique TCRbeta CDR3 rearrangement. For each sample, productive Simpson clonality was calculated as the square root of Simpson's diversity index over productive rearrangements. Not all clones reach the TCRdb copy of this immuneACCESS table, which keeps in-frame sequences only. Checked studies attribute under half of the gap to unresolved V genes and leave the rest unexplained. V, J and clone size are those of that table, while D and trimming were read from the DNA. The sample table records under 300,000 clones; approximately 89% of these occur just once. The biggest ten clones account for more than 1.5% of the sample.

Participants in the prospective study were aged roughly 18 to 90 years, lived in about two dozen United States geographic areas, and enrolled through a virtual design. To assign participants to cohorts, the prospective study relied on clinical history that participants themselves reported in a screening survey and a study questionnaire. For ImmuneRACE Cohort 3, a participant was defined as recovered based on two consecutive negative NP/OP PCR tests, clearance by a healthcare professional, or resolution of symptoms. Mobile phlebotomists in the prospective study collected whole blood, serum and a nasopharyngeal or oropharyngeal swab from every participant. Additional blood draws and questionnaires over an approximately two-month period could optionally be provided by prospective study participants. Before DNA extraction, prospective study blood samples were shipped either frozen or at room temperature.

The specimen sequenced was PBMCs or T cells enriched from blood (not recorded which). The clonotype was recovered from a woman aged 55-69 years who had recovered from COVID-19.

The encoded CDR3 is CASSPKGASNEAFF. The base sequence is TGTGCCAGCTCACCAAAGGGGGCGTCTAATGAAGCTTTCTTT. The rearranged segments are TRBV18 and TRBJ1-1, with 7 junctional bases fitting TRBD1. The CDR3, from cysteine to phenylalanine, totals 14 residues. Only the CDR3 DNA is retained, 42 bases long and in frame from the first base. After removal of 2 bases from V and 7 bases from J, the junction retains 7 bases not matched to a gene. From a lookup of the germline V gene, CDR1 and CDR2 are KGHSH and LQKENI.